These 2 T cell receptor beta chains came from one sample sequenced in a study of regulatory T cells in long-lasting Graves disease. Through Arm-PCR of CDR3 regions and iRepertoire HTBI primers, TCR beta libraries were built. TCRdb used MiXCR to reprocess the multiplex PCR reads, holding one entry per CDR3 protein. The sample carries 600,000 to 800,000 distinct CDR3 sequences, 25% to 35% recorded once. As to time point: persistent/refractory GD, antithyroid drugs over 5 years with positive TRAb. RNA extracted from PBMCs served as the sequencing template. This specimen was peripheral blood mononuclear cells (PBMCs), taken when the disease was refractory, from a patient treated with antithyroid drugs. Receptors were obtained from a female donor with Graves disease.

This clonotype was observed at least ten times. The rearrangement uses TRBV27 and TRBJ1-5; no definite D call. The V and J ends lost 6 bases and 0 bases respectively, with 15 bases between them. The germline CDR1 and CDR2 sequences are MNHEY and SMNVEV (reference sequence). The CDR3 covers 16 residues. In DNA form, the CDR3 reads TGTGCCAGCAGCTTAGGTAGCGGCTATAGCAATCAGCCCCAGCATTTT. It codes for CASSLGSGYSNQPQHF.

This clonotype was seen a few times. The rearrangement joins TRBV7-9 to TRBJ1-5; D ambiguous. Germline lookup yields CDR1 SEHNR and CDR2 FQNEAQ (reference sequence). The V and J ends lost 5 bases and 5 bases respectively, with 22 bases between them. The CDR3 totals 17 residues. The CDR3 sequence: CASSPEGFGSGDQPQHF. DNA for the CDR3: TGTGCCAGCAGCCCGGAGGGCTTTGGTAGTGGGGATCAGCCCCAGCATTTT.